This is a list of T cell receptor beta chains from one sample in a study of CD8+CD57+ T cells in acquired aplastic anemia. MiXCR, run by TCRdb on the reads, gives a single entry per CDR3 protein. The table shows around 400,000 distinct CDR3 sequences, with 60% to 80% occurring only once. Specimen: sorted CD4+, CD8+, or CD8+CD57+ T cells (not recorded which) from PBMCs. The receptors originated from a human donor in good health, serving as a control. The CDR3 runs from the conserved cysteine through the conserved F or W. Each record gives: V gene, clone size, D gene, J gene, CDR3 protein, CDR3 DNA. The D gene is left open where the match is weak. A row's size may be missing; if present it is once, few, many or a size class.

TRBV9	many	.	TRBJ1-2	CASSVGPGTSIWGYTF	TGTGCCAGCAGCGTAGGCCCCGGGACGTCCATTTGGGGCTACACCTTC
TRBV7-2	.	TRBD1	TRBJ1-2	CASSLEGADYGYTF	TGTGCCAGCAGCTTAGAGGGGGCGGACTATGGCTACACCTTC
TRBV7-6	.	.	TRBJ2-7	CASSLAGEREQYF	TGTGCCAGCAGCTTAGCGGGAGAGCGCGAGCAGTACTTC
TRBV6-5	many	.	TRBJ2-7	CASSYGVRYEQYF	TGTGCCAGCAGTTATGGGGTTAGGTACGAGCAGTACTTC
TRBV20-1	.	.	TRBJ2-2	CSASRSTGELFF	TGCAGTGCTAGCAGATCAACCGGGGAGCTGTTTTTT
TRBV20-1	many	.	TRBJ2-2	CSARGVAELNTGELFF	TGCAGTGCTAGAGGGGTAGCGGAGTTGAACACCGGGGAGCTGTTTTTT
TRBV30	.	.	TRBJ2-7	CAWGLTSRKSEQYF	TGTGCCTGGGGTCTCACCTCCCGGAAAAGCGAGCAGTACTTC
TRBV7-2	.	.	TRBJ2-3	CASSLVFKNTDKQF	TGTGCCAGCAGCTTAGTTTTCAAGAACACAGATAAGCAGTTT
TRBV11-2	once	TRBD2	TRBJ2-2	CASTSTGISGGVLTGELFF	TGTGCCAGCACATCAACCGGGATTAGCGGGGGGGTGCTCACCGGGGAGCTGTTTTTT
TRBV27	many	.	TRBJ2-5	CASSLMGIGGETQYF	TGTGCCAGCAGTTTAATGGGGATCGGTGGAGAGACCCAGTACTTC
TRBV4-3	.	.	TRBJ1-2	CASRLSYGYTF	TGCGCCAGCCGACTCAGCTATGGCTACACCTTC
TRBV7-2	once	.	TRBJ2-5	CASSVGVVLEETQYF	TGTGCCAGCAGCGTAGGTGTGGTACTTGAAGAGACCCAGTACTTC
TRBV20-1	.	TRBD1	TRBJ2-7	CSAGSTGAYEQYF	TGCAGTGCGGGATCGACAGGGGCATACGAGCAGTACTTC
TRBV11-3	.	.	TRBJ2-4	CASSSGGGSKNIQYF	TGTGCCAGCAGCTCAGGGGGGGGGTCCAAAAACATTCAGTACTTC
TRBV19	once	.	TRBJ2-6	CASSKSRGNVLTF	TGTGCCAGTAGTAAAAGCAGGGGCAACGTCCTGACTTTC
TRBV5-5	many	TRBD1	TRBJ2-7	CASIHLPGQGYEQYF	TGTGCCAGCATTCACCTGCCGGGACAGGGATACGAGCAGTACTTC
TRBV7-2	many	TRBD1	TRBJ1-4	CASSRRTGLGEKLFF	TGTGCCAGCAGCCGCAGGACAGGGTTAGGGGAAAAACTGTTTTTT
TRBV18	.	TRBD1	TRBJ1-4	CASSPSGTGLEKLFF	TGTGCCAGCTCACCATCCGGGACAGGGCTAGAAAAACTGTTTTTT
TRBV6-5	many	.	TRBJ1-6	CASSPLGGTTGPSYNSPLHF	TGTGCCAGCAGTCCTCTCGGGGGGACCACTGGGCCCTCCTATAATTCACCCCTCCACTTT
TRBV11-2	many	.	TRBJ2-7	CASSFYEQYF	TGTGCCAGCAGCTTCTACGAGCAGTACTTC
TRBV7-8	.	.	TRBJ1-5	CASRHAWNNPDFF	TGTGCCAGCAGACATGCGTGGAACAATCCAGATTTCTTT
TRBV24-1	.	TRBD1	TRBJ2-7	CATSDSGQAIDEEQYF	TGTGCCACCAGTGATTCGGGACAGGCAATCGATGAGGAGCAGTACTTC
TRBV6-5	.	.	TRBJ2-2	CASSSDVANTGELFF	TGTGCCAGCAGTTCGGACGTCGCGAACACCGGGGAGCTGTTTTTT
TRBV7-8	few	.	TRBJ1-1	CASSENGGRDTEAFF	TGTGCCAGCAGCGAGAACGGGGGGAGGGACACTGAAGCTTTCTTT
TRBV29-1	.	.	TRBJ2-5	CSVPRGGGKETQYF	TGCAGCGTTCCACGTGGGGGTGGGAAAGAGACCCAGTACTTC
TRBV7-2	.	.	TRBJ2-5	CASSSRGGRNTEYF	TGTGCCAGCAGCTCGAGGGGGGGCCGGAACACCGAGTACTTC
TRBV11-2	.	.	TRBJ1-2	CASSRGVQARSYGYTF	TGCGCCAGCAGCCGAGGGGTCCAAGCGCGCAGCTATGGCTACACCTTC
TRBV29-1	.	.	TRBJ1-1	CSVEESGNKDQLF	TGCAGCGTTGAAGAGTCGGGGAACAAGGACCAGCTCTTT
TRBV7-3	.	.	TRBJ2-3	CASSRHNTGKTFF	TGTGCCAGCAGCCGCCATAACACAGGTAAAACGTTCTTT
TRBV5-4	.	.	TRBJ1-2	CASSTGQRDYGYTF	TGTGCCAGCAGCACTGGACAGAGGGACTATGGCTACACCTTC
TRBV20-1	many	TRBD2	TRBJ2-1	CSAPRTSGGASYNEQFF	TGCAGTGCTCCCCGGACTAGCGGGGGGGCCTCCTACAATGAGCAGTTCTTC
TRBV5-1	.	TRBD2	TRBJ2-7	CASSTGLAGGLSYEQYF	TGCGCCAGCAGCACCGGACTAGCGGGAGGTCTCTCCTACGAGCAGTACTTC
TRBV20-1	.	TRBD1	TRBJ1-2	CSALTGLINYGYTF	TGCAGTGCTCTGACAGGGCTTATTAACTATGGCTACACCTTC
TRBV5-1	.	.	TRBJ2-7	CASILQGKLGYEQYF	TGCGCCAGCATCTTGCAAGGGAAACTTGGCTACGAGCAGTACTTC
TRBV5-1	.	.	TRBJ2-7	CASSRTEPGEQYF	TGCGCCAGCAGCCGAACCGAACCGGGAGAGCAGTACTTC
TRBV24-1	many	.	TRBJ1-1	CATSFVNTEAFF	TGTGCCACCAGTTTTGTCAACACTGAAGCTTTCTTT
TRBV7-8	.	.	TRBJ1-5	CASNGRESSNQPQHF	TGTGCCAGCAATGGACGGGAGTCTAGCAATCAGCCCCAGCATTTT
TRBV11-2	.	TRBD1	TRBJ2-7	CASSYRRDRASYEQYF	TGTGCCAGCAGCTACCGGCGGGACAGGGCCTCCTACGAGCAGTACTTC
TRBV24-1	many	.	TRBJ1-2	CATSEGGLGYTF	TGTGCCACCAGTGAGGGCGGCCTCGGCTACACCTTC
TRBV2	once	.	TRBJ1-2	CASSIDGSYRYTF	TGTGCCAGCAGTATCGACGGCAGCTATCGCTACACCTTC
TRBV9	.	.	TRBJ2-5	CASSSKHGETQYF	TGTGCCAGCAGCTCGAAGCACGGGGAGACCCAGTACTTC
TRBV6-5	many	.	TRBJ2-3	CASSWTLTDTQYF	TGTGCCAGCAGTTGGACACTCACAGATACGCAGTATTTT
TRBV5-6	.	.	TRBJ1-6	CASSLTTAGNSPLHF	TGTGCCAGCAGCTTGACCACAGCGGGGAATTCACCCCTCCACTTT
TRBV7-2	.	TRBD1	TRBJ1-6	CASSLTDRDRAARHF	TGTGCCAGCAGCTTAACGGACCGGGACAGGGCGGCTCGCCACTTT
TRBV7-2	.	.	TRBJ2-7	CASTVTGLNAYSQYF	TGTGCCAGCACCGTGACAGGCCTAAATGCCTACTCGCAGTACTTC
TRBV5-1	many	.	TRBJ1-6	CASRPHWDTHNSPLHF	TGCGCCAGCAGACCCCACTGGGATACTCATAATTCACCCCTCCACTTT
TRBV9	once	TRBD1	TRBJ1-1	CASSPGGAKWLHLF	TGTGCCAGCAGCCCAGGGGGCGCGAAATGGCTACACCTCTTT
TRBV12-3/TRBV12-4	.	.	TRBJ1-2	CASSFRSGYTF	TGTGCCAGCAGTTTTCGATCTGGCTACACCTTC
TRBV20-1	many	.	TRBJ2-5	CSARSSETQYF	TGCAGTGCTAGATCTAGTGAGACCCAGTACTTC
TRBV2	.	TRBD1	TRBJ1-2	CASSVDRDGYTF	TGTGCCAGCTCAGTGGACAGGGACGGCTACACCTTC